This passage covers 22 T cell receptor beta chains from one sample sequenced in a study of cytomegalovirus exposure and HLA in healthy donors. Primers: 60 Vbeta forward and 13 Jbeta reverse. Assay: immunoSEQ multiplex PCR; the TCRdb copy retains only in-frame clones and omits some. Of over 100,000 clones listed, 75% to 85% were seen once; the top ten hold about 7.5%. Sequencing used PBMCs. These receptors came from a woman in her fifties or sixties in good health and CMV-seropositive.

CDR3 nucleotides: TGTGCCAGCAGCTTAGATCCGGTGGACAGGGGGAACTATGGCTACACCTTC. Its protein product is CASSLDPVDRGNYGYTF. V and J are TRBV11-2 and TRBJ1-2; 10 bases line up with TRBD1. The germline V gene has CDR1 SGHAT and CDR2 FQNNGV. The CDR3 is 17 amino acids. V trimming: 0 bases; J trimming: 2 bases; junction bases outside the gene matches: 6.

This chain links TRBV9 with TRBJ2-2; the D gene is possibly TRBD2 (5 bases). Trimming shortened V by 7 bases and J by 0 bases, and 16 bases separated the two germline ends. CDR1 and CDR2 (germline): SGDLS, YYNGEE. The CDR3 has 16 residues. CDR3: CASGETARSNTGELFF. DNA of the CDR3: TGTGCCAGCGGGGAGACGGCCCGCTCGAACACCGGGGAGCTGTTTTTT.

V and J are TRBV7-9 and TRBJ1-2; 7 nucleotides align to TRBD1. The trim removed 4 bases at V and 4 bases at J, leaving 3 bases unmatched. Germline lookup yields CDR1 SEHNR and CDR2 FQNEAQ (reference sequence). The CDR3 sequence is 13 residues long. For the CDR3, the DNA is TGTGCCAGCAGCTCGGGACAGTTCTATGGCTACACCTTC. This gives the protein CASSSGQFYGYTF.

This chain joins TRBV16 and TRBJ1-2, with D perhaps TRBD1 (6 bases). The CDR3 runs to 15 residues. Per germline, CDR1 KGHSY and CDR2 FQNENV. Trimming took 3 bases from V and 2 from J, leaving 13 bases between them. The CDR3 DNA follows: TGTGCCAGCAGCCAGCAGGGACAAGAGAACTATGGCTACACCTTC. Translating gives CASSQQGQENYGYTF.

This rearrangement joins TRBV7-9 to TRBJ2-1; 7 bases are shared with TRBD1. Germline V gene data show CDR1 as SEHNR and CDR2 as FQNEAQ (reference sequence). J gave up 5 bases and V 6 bases, and 7 bases lay outside the gene matches. The CDR3 is 14 amino acids. Here the CDR3 DNA reads TGTGCCAGCAGATCACTTACAGGGGACAATGAGCAGTTCTTC. Translation gives CASRSLTGDNEQFF.

The chain combines TRBV27 with TRBJ2-1, with D possibly TRBD1 on 6 matching bases. The germline V gene has CDR1 MNHEY and CDR2 SMNVEV (reference sequence). The germline V and J ends were trimmed by 4 bases and 3 bases, with 13 bases remaining between them. The CDR3 is made up of 15 amino acids. In nucleotides, the CDR3 is TGTGCCAGCAGTTCTCAGAGGGGGTACTACAATGAGCAGTTCTTC. Residues: CASSSQRGYYNEQFF.

The rearrangement uses TRBV27 and TRBJ2-3, with TRBD2 matching over 10 bases. V gave up 6 bases and J gave up 4 bases; unmatched junction bases: 4. This CDR3 contains 14 residues. Per germline, CDR1 MNHEY and CDR2 SMNVEV (reference sequence). The CDR3 reads CASRLAGLPDTQYF. CDR3 nucleotides: TGTGCCAGCAGACTAGCGGGATTGCCAGATACGCAGTATTTT.

This clone has a single count. V gene TRBV27 combines with J gene TRBJ1-2; 8 nucleotides agree with TRBD1. The V gene's germline CDR1 is MNHEY and CDR2 SMNVEV (reference sequence). The CDR3 runs 15 residues. V shed 5 bases and J 2 bases; nucleotides not matched to a gene: 7. The CDR3 coding sequence is TGTGCCAGCAGTCCTCGACAGGGGCTAAACTATGGCTACACCTTC. This sequence encodes CASSPRQGLNYGYTF.

The genes are TRBV19 and TRBJ2-1; TRBD2 agrees at 8 bases. The V and J ends lost 10 bases and 4 bases, in that order; junction bases with no gene match: 12. This CDR3 region has 15 residues. Germline V CDR1 and CDR2: LNHDA, SQIVND (reference sequence). In DNA form, the CDR3 reads TGTGCCACTCTATCGGGGGGGCTAGATTACAATGAGCAGTTCTTC. Protein product: CATLSGGLDYNEQFF.

The chain links TRBV30 to TRBJ1-4, with D perhaps TRBD1 (5 bases). The CDR3 has 15 residues. Germline loops: CDR1 GTSNPN, CDR2 SVGIG (reference sequence). Trimming left V 6 bases short and J 0 bases short, with 14 bases between. This CDR3 is CACQRQGTTNEKLFF. DNA for the CDR3: TGTGCCTGTCAAAGGCAGGGTACAACTAATGAAAAACTGTTTTTT.

The chain has TRBV6-1 and TRBJ2-5; D is perhaps TRBD1 (6 bases). Judging by the DNA end, TRBJ2-7 fits better; the J call may be wrong. The CDR3 is 15 amino acids. The V gene's germline CDR1 is MNHNS and CDR2 SASEGT. The CDR3 is CASSEQQGRGYEQYF. CDR3 bases: TGTGCCAGCAGTGAACAACAGGGAAGAGGCTACGAGCAGTACTTC.

The chain recombines TRBV7-9 with TRBJ2-1; 7 bases are shared with TRBD2. The CDR3 is made up of 14 amino acids. The trim removed 4 bases at V and 6 bases at J, leaving 6 bases unmatched. Germline CDR1 and CDR2: SEHNR and FQNEAQ (reference sequence). The CDR3 spells CASSSGWEGNEQFF. The CDR3 region has the DNA TGTGCCAGCAGCTCCGGATGGGAGGGCAATGAGCAGTTCTTC.

The V gene is TRBV9, the J gene TRBJ1-4, with 7 bases that match TRBD1. The germline V gene has CDR1 SGDLS and CDR2 YYNGEE. This CDR3 spans 16 amino acids. The junction had 5 bases not matched to a gene; V was cut back by 0 bases and J by 3 bases. The CDR3 DNA reads as TGTGCCAGCAGCGTAGCGGTAGGGGGCCCTAATGAAAAACTGTTTTTT. As protein: CASSVAVGGPNEKLFF.

This clone appeared a few times. The rearrangement links TRBV18 to TRBJ1-2; TRBD1 might be the D (5 bases). Germline lookup yields CDR1 KGHSH and CDR2 LQKENI. The CDR3 is 15 amino acids. V gave up 3 bases and J gave up 5 bases, with 16 bases separating them. The CDR3 sequence is CASSPTDGGGYGYTF. The CDR3 DNA follows: TGTGCCAGCTCACCCACCGATGGGGGGGGGTATGGCTACACCTTC.

Of note for this clone: This sample also contains other DNA sequences that code for the same CDR3. The chain recombines TRBV5-1 with TRBJ2-1, with 8 nucleotides matching TRBD1. V was clipped by 1 base and J by 7 bases; unmatched bases: 7. Germline V lookup: CDR1 SGHRS, CDR2 YFSETQ. The CDR3 contains 15 residues. The CDR3 nucleotides read TGCGCCAGCAGCTTGTATGGACAGGGTTTGAATGAGCAGTTCTTC. It encodes CASSLYGQGLNEQFF. The variable domain in full, completed from reference TRBV5-1 and TRBJ2-1, reads KAGVTQTPRYLIKTRGQQVTLSCSPISGHRSVSWYQQTPGQGLQFLFEYFSETQRNKGNFPGRFSGRQFSNSRSEMNVSTLELGDSALYLCASSLYGQGLNEQFFGPGTRLTVL.

This clone occurred a few times. This chain joins TRBV19 and TRBJ1-1; the D gene is possibly TRBD1 (5 bases). The V end was cut by 5 bases, the J end by 4 bases, with 14 bases between. This CDR3 is 14 amino acids long. In germline, CDR1 is LNHDA, CDR2 SQIVND (reference sequence). The CDR3 sequence is CASSSERGVTEAFF. The CDR3 nucleotides read TGTGCCAGTAGTTCGGAGCGGGGGGTCACTGAAGCTTTCTTT.

The V call is TRBV9, the J call TRBJ2-2, with TRBD1 identical over 7 bases. Trimming removed 2 bases from V and 2 bases from J; junction bases left unmatched: 3. The germline V gene encodes CDR1 SGDLS and CDR2 YYNGEE. The CDR3 has 15 amino acids. CDR3 sequence (DNA): TGTGCCAGCAGCGTCCGGGACAGAAACACCGGGGAGCTGTTTTTT. Translated, it gives CASSVRDRNTGELFF.

The chain couples TRBV5-4 to TRBJ1-2; 8 positions agree with TRBD1. Per the germline V gene, CDR1 is SGHNT and CDR2 is YYREEE (reference sequence). The CDR3 length is 18 residues. V trimming: 2 bases; J trimming: 0 bases; junction bases outside the gene matches: 12. The CDR3: CASSFFFGRGPSNYGYTF. The CDR3 bases are TGTGCCAGCAGCTTCTTTTTCGGCAGGGGGCCATCTAACTATGGCTACACCTTC.

The chain is built from TRBV6-1 and TRBJ1-2; 8 positions match TRBD1. CDR3 length: 12 residues. Unmatched junction bases numbered 5, after V lost 6 bases and J lost 8 bases. Germline CDR1 reads MNHNS; CDR2 reads SASEGT. The CDR3 region is CASSSGTGGYTF. CDR3 DNA sequence: TGTGCCAGCAGCTCCGGGACAGGAGGCTACACCTTC.

The genes are TRBV21-1 and TRBJ1-2; the table's TRBD1 call for D was not verified on the DNA. TRBV21-1 is a recognized pseudogene. This CDR3 contains 19 residues. CDR3 loop: CASSKGSPLGDRENYGYTF. DNA of the CDR3: TGTGCCAGCAGCAAAGGGTCGCCCCTGGGAGACAGGGAAAACTATGGCTACACCTTC.

V usage is TRBV28 and J usage is TRBJ1-4, with 7 positions matching TRBD1. Trimming at V came to 10 bases and at J to 8 bases, leaving 10 bases not matched to a gene. Germline-derived CDR1 and CDR2 are MDHEN and SYDVKM. The CDR3 sequence is 13 residues long. In DNA, the CDR3 is TGTGCCACCTGGGGGGACAGTGTGGAAAAACTGTTTTTT. Translation gives CATWGDSVEKLFF. Supplemented by reference TRBV28 and TRBJ1-4, the full variable domain reads DVKVTQSSRYLVKRTGEKVFLECVQDMDHENMFWYRQDPGLGLRLIYFSYDVKMKEKGDIPEGYSVSREKKERFSLILESASTNQTSMYLCATWGDSVEKLFFGSGTQLSVL.

The V gene is TRBV6-1, the J gene TRBJ2-5; 7 positions match TRBD1. After removal of 0 bases from V and 4 bases from J, the junction contained 32 bases not matched to a gene. The CDR3 sequence is 24 residues long. Germline assignment: CDR1 MNHNS and CDR2 SASEGT. CDR3 nucleotides: TGTGCCAGCAGTGAAGCTTTTAGGGACAGCCGCCTCGGGTCTTCTACGCCTATTCGAGAGACCCAGTACTTC. Amino acids: CASSEAFRDSRLGSSTPIRETQYF.